This T cell receptor (beta chain) comes out of a study of radiotherapy plus CTLA-4 blockade in lung cancer. Sequencing used immunoSEQ multiplex PCR; TCRdb keeps in-frame clones, though not all of them. Of approximately 85,000 clones listed, 86% were seen once; the top ten hold just over 2%. The CDR3 contains 18 residues. Germline V gene sequence: CDR1 MNHNS, CDR2 SASEGT. With 2 bases removed from V and 1 base from J, the gap between germline ends came to 20 bases. V usage is TRBV6-1 and J usage is TRBJ1-1, with D hard to call. This sequence was found in a human donor with non-small cell lung cancer who had a partial response to radiotherapy plus ipilimumab. The source material was peripheral blood, sampled from a patient treated with radiotherapy plus ipilimumab. The CDR3 DNA reads as TGTGCCAGCAGTGAATCCCGATCGAGGCTCGGGGAGAACACTGAAGCTTTCTTT. Translated: CASSESRSRLGENTEAFF.